These 11 T cell receptor beta chains share one sample of origin, sequenced in a study of shared clonotypes between healthy human individuals. Repertoires were generated with immunoSEQ multiplex PCR, while TCRdb's copy carries only in-frame clones and drops some. The repertoire has 450,000 to 500,000 clones, roughly 80% of them found once; the top ten carry approximately 12%. Sequenced sample: PBMCs. These TCRs come from a woman in her thirties or forties in good health. Some clones in this sample may be carry-over from other donors' samples.

The CDR3 nucleotides are TGTGCCAGCAGCTCACCTGACCGGAACACCGGGGAGCTGTTTTTT. Translated: CASSSPDRNTGELFF. The chain links TRBV7-9 to TRBJ2-2, with D uncertain. The germline V gene encodes CDR1 SEHNR and CDR2 FQNEAQ (reference sequence). Trimming stripped 4 bases from V and 1 base from J, with 10 bases between. This CDR3 region has 15 residues.

As regards this clone: With only one base between it and a far larger clone, this is likely a read error. This chain links TRBV2 with TRBJ1-5; 10 positions agree with TRBD1. CDR1 and CDR2 from the germline V gene are SNHLY and FYNNEI. V was clipped by 4 bases and J by 7 bases; unmatched bases: 13. CDR3 length: 17 amino acids. CDR3 in DNA: TGTGCCAGCAGTGTAGCGGTAGGGACAGGGGCTCGGCAGCCCCAGCATTTT. It codes for CASSVAVGTGARQPQHF.

Of note for this clone: It differs at one base from a far larger clone, so likely a read error. The sample has other DNA sequences that encode this CDR3 too. The chain carries TRBV2 and TRBJ2-3; the D is unclear. Trimming removed 0 bases at V and 0 bases at J, with 4 bases between. Germline V lookup: CDR1 SNHLY, CDR2 FYNNEI. This CDR3 is built from 14 residues. The chain's CDR3 is CASSEATSTDTQYF. As DNA, the CDR3 is TGTGCCAGCAGTGAAGCTACTAGCACAGATACGCAGTATTTT.

The chain uses TRBV21-1 and TRBJ1-4; the D segment call TRBD1 is taken from the table without a DNA check. TRBV21-1 is a pseudogene locus. CDR3 length equals 16 residues. This CDR3 is CASSSSRQATNEKLFF. The CDR3 DNA follows: TGTGCCAGCAGCAGTTCCCGACAGGCAACTAATGAAAAACTGTTTTTT.

V is TRBV7-2 and J is TRBJ2-2; 8 nucleotides line up with TRBD2. The CDR3 extends over 14 amino acids. CDR1 and CDR2 (germline): SGHTA, FQGNSA. The ends lost 8 bases at V and 5 bases at J; junction bases unmatched: 7. DNA of the CDR3: TGTGCCAGCCACCCCGGGGGGGGGACCGGGGAGCTGTTTTTT. Translating it yields CASHPGGGTGELFF.

Details on this clone: One base separates it from a far larger clone, so it is likely a read error. This same CDR3 is encoded by further DNA sequences in the sample. This rearrangement joins TRBV9 to TRBJ2-2, with 10 bases aligning to TRBD1. This CDR3 contains 15 residues. The germline gives CDR1 SGDLS, CDR2 YYNGEE. V gave up 8 bases and J gave up 5 bases; unmatched junction bases: 9. CDR3: CASSRQGAMTGELFF. For the CDR3, the DNA is TGTGCCAGTAGCCGACAGGGGGCAATGACCGGGGAGCTGTTTTTT. The whole variable domain, remainder taken from reference TRBV9 and TRBJ2-2, is DSGVTQTPKHLITATGQRVTLRCSPRSGDLSVYWYQQSLDQGLQFLIQYYNGEERAKGNILERFSAQQFPDLHSELNLSSLELGDSALYFCASSRQGAMTGELFFGEGSRLTVL.

The chain recombines TRBV27 with TRBJ1-4; the D is unclear. The CDR3 spans 13 residues. Trimming shortened V by 2 bases and J by 7 bases, and 8 bases separated the two germline ends. Germline lookup yields CDR1 MNHEY and CDR2 SMNVEV (reference sequence). The DNA for the CDR3 is TGTGCCAGCAGTTTACGACGGGGTGAAAAACTGTTTTTT. Protein sequence: CASSLRRGEKLFF.

The V gene is TRBV25-1, the J gene TRBJ2-7; D is perhaps TRBD2 (6 bases). V was cut by 3 bases and J by 7 bases, with 19 bases left in between. This CDR3 is 15 amino acids long. Germline CDR1 is MGHDK and CDR2 is SYGVNS. CDR3 nucleotides: TGTGCCAGCAGTGACCCTACAAGGGCTGGGGGGGAGCAGTACTTC. Its protein is CASSDPTRAGGEQYF.

This sequence joins TRBV11-2 and TRBJ2-6, with D hard to call. Germline V gene lookup returns CDR1 SGHAT and CDR2 FQNNGV. The V and J ends lost 0 bases and 4 bases respectively, with 4 bases between them. CDR3 length: 14 amino acids. The CDR3 loop reads CASSLEAGANVLTF. The CDR3 DNA sequence: TGTGCCAGCAGCTTAGAAGCCGGGGCCAACGTCCTGACTTTC. Supplemented by reference TRBV11-2 and TRBJ2-6, the full variable domain reads EAGVAQSPRYKIIEKRQSVAFWCNPISGHATLYWYQQILGQGPKLLIQFQNNGVVDDSQLPKDRFSAERLKGVDSTLKIQPAKLEDSAVYLCASSLEAGANVLTFGAGSRLTVL.

The chain combines TRBV27 with TRBJ1-1; 8 bases fit TRBD1. Losses at the gene ends were 6 bases for V and 2 bases for J; bases not matched to a gene: 8. The CDR3 loop spans 15 amino acids. The germline gives CDR1 MNHEY, CDR2 SMNVEV (reference sequence). CDR3 nucleotide sequence: TGTGCCAGCAGCCCCTTCGGACAGGGAAACACTGAAGCTTTCTTT. The encoded protein is CASSPFGQGNTEAFF.

This chain links TRBV9 with TRBJ1-1; D unresolved. V lost 3 bases and J lost 3, with 6 bases in between. CDR3 length equals 12 residues. CDR1 SGDLS and CDR2 YYNGEE come from the germline V gene. The CDR3 here is CASSGRYTEAFF. Written as DNA, the CDR3 is TGTGCCAGCAGCGGACGCTACACTGAAGCTTTCTTT.